The 20 T cell receptor beta chains in this list originate from one sample, sequenced in a study of beta chain features in type 1 diabetes. Sequenced material consisted of expressed TCRB transcripts (all of the isolated RNA was reverse transcribed). Libraries were prepared by immunoSEQ multiplex PCR; TCRdb keeps only in-frame clonotypes and omits some of them. The data contain more than 550,000 clones, around 15% of them singletons. No antigens are known for them. Study-level results: A moderate, significant TCRB CDR3 shortening appeared in type 1 diabetes across four CD4+ subsets.

Sequencing was carried out using naive CD4+ T cells from blood. The receptors were gathered from a man aged 18 to 29 with type 1 diabetes.

V is TRBV6-5 and J is TRBJ2-7; D not resolved. This CDR3 comprises 14 residues. Germline V lookup: CDR1 MNHEY, CDR2 SVGAGI. V was trimmed by 0 bases and J by 3 bases, leaving 9 bases between them. The DNA for the CDR3 is TGTGCCAGCAGTTACTCGTTGAAGGGCTACGAGCAGTACTTC. Protein sequence: CASSYSLKGYEQYF.

This clone was seen a handful of times. The chain carries TRBV30 and TRBJ1-2; no clear D. The V gene's germline CDR1 is GTSNPN and CDR2 SVGIG (reference sequence). V was cut by 2 bases and J by 4 bases, with 5 bases left in between. The length of the CDR3 is 11 residues. CDR3 loop: CAWSSTYGYTF. The CDR3 DNA is TGTGCCTGGAGTTCGACCTATGGCTACACCTTC. Using reference TRBV30 and TRBJ1-2 for the parts outside the CDR3, the full variable domain is SQTIHQWPATLVQPVGSPLSLECTVEGTSNPNLYWYRQAAGRGLQLLFYSVGIGQISSEVPQNLSASRPQDRQFILSSKKLLLSDSGFYLCAWSSTYGYTFGSGTRLTVV.

In its sample, this clone was seen once. The chain is built from TRBV7-2 and TRBJ2-5; 10 nucleotides line up with TRBD1. This CDR3 comprises 15 residues. The germline V gene has CDR1 SGHTA and CDR2 FQGNSA. J gave up 7 bases and V 4 bases, and 9 bases lay outside the gene matches. The CDR3 loop reads CASSSGTGAPGTQYF. As DNA, the CDR3 is TGTGCCAGCAGCTCCGGGACAGGGGCACCGGGGACCCAGTACTTC.

This clone was detected a few times. The genes are TRBV9 and TRBJ2-3; 7 positions agree with TRBD2. V shed 3 bases and J 0 bases; nucleotides not matched to a gene: 4. Germline V gene sequence: CDR1 SGDLS, CDR2 YYNGEE. This CDR3 has 15 residues. The CDR3 protein is CASSGPGLSTDTQYF. CDR3 sequence (DNA): TGTGCCAGCAGCGGACCGGGACTAAGCACAGATACGCAGTATTTT.

This clone was seen a few times. V is TRBV7-2 and J is TRBJ2-5, with D perhaps given as TRBD1 or TRBD2 (5 bases each). V lost 9 bases, J lost 2 bases, and 13 bases lay in between. The CDR3 sequence is 13 residues long. CDR1 is SGHTA, CDR2 FQGNSA, per germline. Here the CDR3 DNA reads TGTGCCAGTGGGAGACAGTTTCAAGAGACCCAGTACTTC. Protein product: CASGRQFQETQYF.

In its sample, this clone was seen a few times. The rearrangement uses TRBV15 and TRBJ1-2; 9 bases map to TRBD1. The germline V gene encodes CDR1 LNHNV and CDR2 YYDKDF (reference sequence). After removal of 6 bases from V and 7 bases from J, the junction contained 6 bases not matched to a gene. The CDR3 loop spans 13 amino acids. CDR3 protein: CATSTGGVGGYTF. The CDR3 coding sequence is TGTGCCACCAGTACAGGGGGCGTAGGTGGCTACACCTTC.

This clone has only a few counts. The chain recombines TRBV30 with TRBJ2-1, with no clear D. Trimming removed 2 bases from V and 0 bases from J, with 2 bases in between. CDR3 length: 12 residues. CDR1 is GTSNPN, CDR2 SVGIG, per germline (reference sequence). CDR3 sequence: CAWSSSYNEQFF. CDR3 bases: TGTGCCTGGAGTAGCTCCTACAATGAGCAGTTCTTC.

This clone was seen a handful of times. The chain's CDR3 is CASSLGGQRTDTQYF. DNA of the CDR3: TGTGCCAGCAGCTTAGGTGGCCAACGCACAGATACGCAGTATTTT. This chain links TRBV7-2 with TRBJ2-3; the D is unclear. The CDR3 spans 15 residues. Trimming left V 1 base short and J 1 base short, with 9 bases between. Germline CDR1 SGHTA, CDR2 FQGNSA.

This clone was detected only a few times. V and J are TRBV5-1 and TRBJ2-3, with TRBD2 identical over 11 bases. This CDR3 is built from 15 residues. From germline, CDR1 is SGHRS and CDR2 YFSETQ. The ends lost 6 bases at V and 1 base at J; junction bases unmatched: 4. This CDR3 is CASTVTSGGTDTQYF. The CDR3 nucleotides read TGCGCCAGCACCGTGACTAGCGGGGGCACAGATACGCAGTATTTT.

The chain has TRBV27 and TRBJ1-1, with D unclear. Looked up from germline, CDR1 is MNHEY and CDR2 is SMNVEV (reference sequence). V gave up 5 bases and J gave up 4 bases, with 11 bases separating them. The CDR3 length is 13 residues. The CDR3 coding sequence is TGTGCCAGCAGTATGAAGGGTGGCACTGAAGCTTTCTTT. It encodes CASSMKGGTEAFF.

Concerning this clone itself: This specimen includes other DNA sequences encoding the same CDR3. This chain uses TRBV28 with TRBJ2-5, with TRBD2 identical over 10 bases. Germline V gives CDR1 MDHEN, CDR2 SYDVKM. V was pared by 6 bases and J by 3 bases, with 4 bases of the junction left unmatched. The CDR3 consists of 14 residues. CDR3 residues: CASRLAGVKETQYF. In DNA, the CDR3 is TGTGCCAGCAGGCTAGCGGGGGTAAAAGAGACCCAGTACTTC.

Only a few counts were recorded for this clone. The genes are TRBV19 and TRBJ2-1, with 12 bases aligning to TRBD2. Germline V gene lookup returns CDR1 LNHDA and CDR2 SQIVND (reference sequence). The CDR3 has 14 residues. The junction had 3 bases not matched to a gene; V was cut back by 7 bases and J by 5 bases. The CDR3 DNA reads as TGTGCCAGTAAAGGACTAGCGGGGAACAATGAGCAGTTCTTC. This codes for CASKGLAGNNEQFF.

This clone was seen more than once but under ten times. The rearrangement joins TRBV15 to TRBJ2-1; 7 nucleotides agree with TRBD2. The CDR3 has 15 amino acids. Trimming took 5 bases from V and 8 from J; bases not matched to a gene: 12. CDR1 LNHNV and CDR2 YYDKDF come from the germline V gene (reference sequence). The DNA of the CDR3 is TGTGCCACCAGCCCACAGAATCCGGGGGGAGATGAGCAGTTCTTC. Its translation: CATSPQNPGGDEQFF.

The V gene is TRBV11-2, the J gene TRBJ2-1, with TRBD2 matching 8 bases. V shed 4 bases, J shed 7 bases, and the junction held 9 bases outside the gene matches. CDR3 length: 15 amino acids. Germline values: CDR1 SGHAT, CDR2 FQNNGV. The CDR3 region has the DNA TGTGCCAGCAGCTCGTCCTGGGAGCGGGGGAATGAGCAGTTCTTC. It is translated as CASSSSWERGNEQFF.

This chain connects TRBV25-1 to TRBJ2-5, with a tentative D call TRBD2 (6 bases). The CDR3 totals 13 residues. The ends were cut back, 4 bases at V and 1 base at J, with 7 bases in the middle. Germline-derived CDR1 and CDR2 are MGHDK and SYGVNS. DNA for the CDR3: TGTGCCAGCAGTGTAGCGGCCCAAGAGACCCAGTACTTC. This codes for CASSVAAQETQYF.

The chain recombines TRBV15 with TRBJ1-4, with D possibly TRBD1 on 5 matching bases. Trimming removed 0 bases at V and 5 bases at J, with 10 bases between. Germline V CDR1 and CDR2: LNHNV, YYDKDF (reference sequence). This CDR3 spans 15 amino acids. CDR3 in DNA: TGTGCCACCAGCAGAGATCGACAGCACAATGAAAAACTGTTTTTT. Its protein product is CATSRDRQHNEKLFF.

The table lists this clone with a few counts. The CDR3 region is CATSLTNQPQHF. In DNA form, the CDR3 reads TGTGCCACCAGCCTCACAAATCAGCCCCAGCATTTT. The chain couples TRBV15 to TRBJ1-5; no clear D. V was cut by 5 bases and J by 4 bases, with 6 bases left in between. Germline-derived CDR1 and CDR2 are LNHNV and YYDKDF (reference sequence). The CDR3 is 12 amino acids.

This clone turned up a few times. Here the CDR3 DNA reads TGTGCCATCAGTGACCCCAGGGGGGACAATGAGCAGTTCTTC. It codes for CAISDPRGDNEQFF. This rearrangement joins TRBV10-3 to TRBJ2-1, with D maybe TRBD1 (7 bases). V gave up 3 bases and J gave up 5 bases, with 11 bases separating them. The CDR3 has 14 amino acids. Germline V gene sequence: CDR1 ENHRY, CDR2 SYGVKD.

The chain carries TRBV5-1 and TRBJ2-3, with TRBD2 matching over 8 bases. Germline V gives CDR1 SGHRS, CDR2 YFSETQ. The CDR3 length is 14 residues. The J segment lost 4 bases and the V segment lost 2 bases, leaving 3 bases of the junction unmatched. Here the CDR3 reads CASSFTGGADTQYF. The CDR3 nucleotides are TGCGCCAGCAGCTTTACCGGGGGGGCAGATACGCAGTATTTT.

This clone has more than one count but fewer than ten. This chain uses TRBV6-5 with TRBJ2-3, with D maybe TRBD1 (5 bases). V lost 3 bases, J lost 0 bases, and 7 bases lay in between. This CDR3 has 14 residues. Germline V gene data show CDR1 as MNHEY and CDR2 as SVGAGI. The CDR3: CASSYQGSTDTQYF. CDR3 nucleotides: TGTGCCAGCAGTTATCAGGGTAGCACAGATACGCAGTATTTT.